This passage covers 25 T cell receptor beta chains from one sample sequenced in a study of OX40 agonist ivuxolimab in advanced cancers. To prepare the library, the immunoSEQ multiplex PCR assay was applied. The clones in this table, taken by TCRdb from immuneACCESS, are in-frame only. Not every clone is retained; where verified, under half of the shortfall comes from an unresolved V gene, and the cause of the rest is unknown. Here the sample has 96,000 or so clones; around 80% occur a single time. Together, the top ten hold approximately 6.3% of the sample. This material consisted of CD4+ or CD8+ T cells sorted from blood, taken in a trial of the OX40 agonist ivuxolimab. These receptors were taken from an adult with an advanced solid tumor such as melanoma, head and neck, liver or kidney cancer.

The rearrangement uses TRBV9 and TRBJ2-2; D is possibly TRBD2 (5 bases). The CDR3 sequence is 14 residues long. Per the germline V gene, CDR1 is SGDLS and CDR2 is YYNGEE. Trimming left V 3 bases short and J 6 bases short, with 12 bases between. The CDR3, as DNA: TGTGCCAGCAGCGGTATCACTAGTGCCGGGGAGCTGTTTTTT. The encoded protein is CASSGITSAGELFF.

CDR3 sequence: CASSPQGYQPQHF. The CDR3 DNA reads as TGTGCCAGCTCACCGCAGGGTTATCAGCCCCAGCATTTT. The chain uses TRBV18 and TRBJ1-5; D possibly corresponds to TRBD1 (5 bases). V dropped 3 bases and J dropped 5 bases, with 8 bases sitting between them. There are 13 residues in the CDR3. Germline V gives CDR1 KGHSH, CDR2 LQKENI. The full variable domain, its missing parts supplied by reference TRBV18 and TRBJ1-5, is NAGVMQNPRHLVRRRGQEARLRCSPMKGHSHVYWYRQLPEEGLKFMVYLQKENIIDESGMPKERFSAEFPKEGPSILRIQQVVRGDSAAYFCASSPQGYQPQHFGDGTRLSIL.

The chain combines TRBV18 with TRBJ1-1; 8 bases line up with TRBD1. The CDR3 sequence is 15 residues long. Germline trimming cut 3 bases from V and 4 bases from J; bases unmatched to any gene: 7. Germline CDR1 KGHSH, CDR2 LQKENI. CDR3 nucleotide sequence: TGTGCCAGCTCACCTCCCGGACAGGGAGTCACTGAAGCTTTCTTT. Amino acids: CASSPPGQGVTEAFF.

This clone appeared a few times. The chain joins TRBV19 to TRBJ1-2; D is undetermined. Trimming removed 8 bases from V and 7 bases from J, with 14 bases in between. CDR1 and CDR2 (germline): LNHDA, SQIVND (reference sequence). The CDR3 has 12 amino acids. The CDR3: CASGTRHSGYTF. The CDR3 bases are TGTGCCAGTGGTACCCGACATTCTGGCTACACCTTC.

This clone was detected once. V gene TRBV7-9 combines with J gene TRBJ2-1, with TRBD2 identical over 12 bases. Germline CDR1 and CDR2: SEHNR and FQNEAQ (reference sequence). The CDR3 has 15 residues. V lost 3 bases and J lost 8; bases outside the gene matches: 5. CDR3 DNA: TGTGCCAGCAGCTTTTCGGGGACTAGCGGGTATGAGCAGTTCTTC. It encodes CASSFSGTSGYEQFF.

The V and J genes are TRBV6-5 and TRBJ1-6; D call uncertain. Trimming took off 0 bases at V and 6 bases at J, with 12 bases between the two ends. The CDR3 runs to 16 residues. Germline CDR1 reads MNHEY; CDR2 reads SVGAGI. The CDR3 nucleotides are TGTGCCAGCAGTTACTCTGGGCAGATGGTTAATTCACCCCTCCACTTT. This encodes CASSYSGQMVNSPLHF.

This chain links TRBV10-2 with TRBJ2-6; 9 positions match TRBD1. CDR1 and CDR2 from the germline V gene are WSHSY and SAAADI. Trimming cost V 6 bases and J 3 bases; bases outside gene matches: 6. The CDR3 covers 16 residues. CDR3 nucleotides: TGCGCCAGCAGGAGACAGGGGGTTGTTGGGGCCAACGTCCTGACTTTC. This codes for CASRRQGVVGANVLTF.

V usage is TRBV19 and J usage is TRBJ1-1; D is ambiguous. Germline V gives CDR1 LNHDA, CDR2 SQIVND (reference sequence). The CDR3 has 14 residues. Trimming stripped 6 bases from V and 4 bases from J, with 15 bases between. CDR3 residues: CASSPSGWGTEAFF. CDR3 nucleotide sequence: TGTGCCAGTAGCCCTAGCGGGTGGGGCACTGAAGCTTTCTTT.

The CDR3 loop reads CASSLASPGGDEQYF. CDR3 coding DNA: TGTGCCAGCAGCTTAGCGTCCCCGGGGGGCGACGAGCAGTACTTC. This rearrangement joins TRBV7-9 to TRBJ2-7, with D maybe TRBD2 (7 bases). Looked up from germline, CDR1 is SEHNR and CDR2 is FQNEAQ (reference sequence). The length of the CDR3 is 15 residues. V was cut by 0 bases and J by 5 bases, with 14 bases left in between.

CDR3 DNA: TGTGCCAGCAGCTTAGCGCTCGGCGGGACAGAGACCCAGTACTTC. This sequence encodes CASSLALGGTETQYF. The chain is built from TRBV7-2 and TRBJ2-5; TRBD2 is a possible D gene (6 bases). Between the trimmed V and J ends, which lost 0 bases and 4 bases, there was a span of 12 bases. The CDR3 runs to 15 residues. The V gene's germline CDR1 is SGHTA and CDR2 FQGNSA.

The V call is TRBV27, the J call TRBJ1-2; TRBD1 matches 7 bases. With V trimmed by 5 bases and J by 2 bases, 8 bases remained unmatched. The germline V gene encodes CDR1 MNHEY and CDR2 SMNVEV (reference sequence). This CDR3 comprises 15 residues. CDR3 sequence: CASSPDRARNYGYTF. As DNA, the CDR3 is TGTGCCAGCAGTCCCGACAGGGCGCGGAACTATGGCTACACCTTC.

The V gene is TRBV10-1, the J gene TRBJ2-2; D not certain. The V gene's germline CDR1 is WNHNN and CDR2 SYGVQD (reference sequence). This CDR3 region has 13 residues. V shed 5 bases and J shed 1 base, with 5 bases lying between them. This CDR3 reads CASSRRNTGELFF. The CDR3 DNA follows: TGCGCCAGCAGTCGACGGAACACCGGGGAGCTGTTTTTT.

The chain is built from TRBV30 and TRBJ2-3, with D perhaps matching TRBD1 (7 bases). CDR3 length: 13 amino acids. Germline values: CDR1 GTSNPN, CDR2 SVGIG (reference sequence). Trimming shortened V by 1 base and J by 3 bases, and 8 bases separated the two germline ends. The CDR3 nucleotides read TGTGCCTGGAGTGCAGGGGGGACAGATACGCAGTATTTT. It translates to CAWSAGGTDTQYF.

V gene TRBV4-1 combines with J gene TRBJ1-1; a weak D match, TRBD1 (6 bases). Germline V gene data show CDR1 as MGHRA and CDR2 as YSYEKL. The CDR3 sequence is 16 residues long. V was trimmed by 0 bases and J by 0 bases, leaving 11 bases between them. CDR3 nucleotides: TGCGCCAGCAGCCAAGATGAGGGGGTCATGAACACTGAAGCTTTCTTT. This gives the protein CASSQDEGVMNTEAFF.

This sequence joins TRBV7-9 and TRBJ2-3; 7 bases are shared with TRBD1. This CDR3 region has 17 residues. The germline gives CDR1 SEHNR, CDR2 FQNEAQ (reference sequence). V lost 4 bases and J lost 3; bases outside the gene matches: 13. CDR3 protein: CASSSGTETLVTDTQYF. The CDR3 DNA reads TGTGCCAGCAGCTCCGGGACAGAGACTTTAGTTACAGATACGCAGTATTTT.

This chain uses TRBV11-2 with TRBJ1-2, with a possible D match to TRBD1 (5 bases). Germline V gene lookup returns CDR1 SGHAT and CDR2 FQNNGV. The V gene lost 2 bases and the J gene lost 3 bases, with 13 bases spanning the gap. This CDR3 is built from 15 residues. The CDR3 DNA sequence: TGTGCCAGCAGCTTAAGCAGGGTCTCTTACTATGGCTACACCTTC. Translated: CASSLSRVSYYGYTF. Combining the CDR3 with reference TRBV11-2 and TRBJ1-2 gives the whole variable domain EAGVAQSPRYKIIEKRQSVAFWCNPISGHATLYWYQQILGQGPKLLIQFQNNGVVDDSQLPKDRFSAERLKGVDSTLKIQPAKLEDSAVYLCASSLSRVSYYGYTFGSGTRLTVV.

The genes are TRBV2 and TRBJ2-3; TRBD2 matches 10 bases. V was pared by 0 bases and J by 2 bases, with 2 bases of the junction left unmatched. Germline V gene lookup returns CDR1 SNHLY and CDR2 FYNNEI. The CDR3 has 16 residues. CDR3 protein: CASSEALAGATDTQYF. The CDR3 DNA reads TGTGCCAGCAGTGAAGCTCTAGCGGGGGCCACAGATACGCAGTATTTT.

V is TRBV18 and J is TRBJ1-1, with D maybe TRBD1 (5 bases). Germline-derived CDR1 and CDR2 are KGHSH and LQKENI. The V end lost 5 bases, the J end lost 2 bases, and 9 bases lay between the germline ends. This CDR3 region has 13 residues. CDR3 coding DNA: TGTGCCAGCTCAGACAGCCAAAACACTGAAGCTTTCTTT. It translates to CASSDSQNTEAFF.

The chain employs TRBV27 and TRBJ1-2, with 10 bases fitting TRBD1. Germline loops: CDR1 MNHEY, CDR2 SMNVEV (reference sequence). The CDR3 is made up of 16 amino acids. The V gene end was trimmed by 6 bases and the J gene end by 6 bases; junction bases not matched to a gene: 13. The CDR3 sequence is CASRTGGAHPGNGYTF. The CDR3 nucleotides are TGTGCCAGCAGGACAGGGGGCGCTCACCCCGGCAATGGCTACACCTTC.

The V gene is TRBV4-2, the J gene TRBJ1-4; D is uncertain. Germline CDR1 is LGHNA and CDR2 is YNFKEQ. The V gene lost 4 bases and the J gene lost 5 bases, with 17 bases spanning the gap. The CDR3 consists of 16 residues. The CDR3 here is CASSPGRYEDNEKLFF. CDR3 coding DNA: TGTGCCAGCAGCCCTGGACGGTATGAGGACAATGAAAAACTGTTTTTT.

The CDR3 nucleotides read TGTGCCAGTAGAGATGGAGGGGTCACTGAAGCTTTCTTT. This gives the protein CASRDGGVTEAFF. The rearrangement uses TRBV19 and TRBJ1-1; the D gene is possibly TRBD1 (5 bases). In germline, CDR1 is LNHDA, CDR2 SQIVND (reference sequence). Trimming stripped 6 bases from V and 4 bases from J, with 12 bases between. The CDR3 runs 13 residues.

The rearrangement uses TRBV6-1 and TRBJ1-6, with D hard to call. V dropped 3 bases and J dropped 8 bases, with 5 bases sitting between them. This CDR3 region has 12 residues. Germline V CDR1 and CDR2: MNHNS, SASEGT. CDR3 region: CASSDSHSPLHF. The CDR3 DNA follows: TGTGCCAGCAGTGACTCGCATTCACCCCTCCACTTT.

The chain recombines TRBV27 with TRBJ2-1; no reliable D call. The CDR3 spans 14 residues. Germline assignment: CDR1 MNHEY and CDR2 SMNVEV (reference sequence). Trimming cost V 5 bases and J 4 bases, with 12 bases left between them. The CDR3 DNA reads as TGTGCCAGCAGTCCCCGGCAGATATACAATGAGCAGTTCTTC. Translated, it gives CASSPRQIYNEQFF.

The V and J genes are TRBV29-1 and TRBJ2-3, with 11 nucleotides matching TRBD2. This CDR3 comprises 15 residues. The V gene end was trimmed by 0 bases and the J gene end by 6 bases; junction bases not matched to a gene: 5. The germline V gene encodes CDR1 SQVTM and CDR2 ANQGSEA. As DNA, the CDR3 is TGCAGCGTTGAAGACCTAGCGGGGGGTTTCGATACGCAGTATTTT. Translated: CSVEDLAGGFDTQYF.

The chain couples TRBV7-2 to TRBJ2-7; 9 nucleotides match TRBD1. V lost 2 bases and J lost 5; bases outside the gene matches: 7. CDR3 size: 15 residues. Germline V gene data show CDR1 as SGHTA and CDR2 as FQGNSA. Here the CDR3 reads CASSLTGQGKHEQYF. The CDR3 DNA reads TGTGCCAGCAGCTTAACTGGACAGGGGAAACACGAGCAGTACTTC.